Reported below is one TCR beta chain. The antigen this receptor binds is unknown. One base away there is no much larger clone; base qualities are not given. The library came from multiplex PCR. The sequencing machine was an Illumina HiSeq 4000. TCR beta libraries were built with iRepertoire HTBI primers and Arm-PCR amplification of CDR3 regions. Before sequencing, the PCR products underwent gel purification. The paper's data handling went like this. Across samples, around 58 TRBV and roughly 15 TRBJ segments were identified and used for gene usage analysis of CDR3 amino acid clonotypes. Filtered high-quality paired reads were merged into contigs using COPE and FqMerger. Contigs were aligned with BLAST to IMGT TRBV, TRBD and TRBJ reference genes, and CDR3 was defined per IMGT. Any clonotype with a frequency above 0.1% was classified as a highly expanded clone. Shannon entropy served as the measure of repertoire diversity, while the Gini coefficient captured V-J evenness. A clonotype was considered public if more than one individual shared it. TCRdb trimmed public reads at Q25 via fastp, called clones via MiXCR and kept in-frame beta chains. Every CDR3 protein is listed once, alongside the most common genes and DNA of its rows. These V and J calls originate from TCRdb's pipeline instead of the authors' own analysis. The sample table holds more than 400,000 distinct CDR3 sequences, of which under 20% were seen once. In total, the top ten clones hold less than 15% of the sample.

This specimen comes from a study of regulatory T cells in long-lasting Graves disease (dated by TCRdb to the early 2020s). Study-wide context: Antithyroid drugs had been taken for less than 3 months by newly diagnosed Graves' disease patients. Peripheral blood TCR sequencing and RNA sequencing compared persistent Graves' disease patients with newly diagnosed Graves' disease patients. The study was conducted in China and was registered as a clinical trial. A total of roughly 33 samples underwent TCR sequencing: 13 from persistent and some 20 from newly diagnosed Graves' disease patients. The paper's findings and limits, for the study overall: Sequencing and analysis were limited to the TCR beta chain. Because the primary lesion, thyroid tissue, could not be accessed, the study looked at peripheral blood alone. Patients with persistent disease shared more public clonotypes (approximately 2,500) than newly diagnosed patients did (more than 900). The small sample size was acknowledged by the authors as a limitation that may reduce accuracy. Persistent disease showed preferential use of TRBV28, TRBJ1-2 and TRBJ2-5, whereas newly diagnosed disease favored TRBV20-1 and TRBJ2-1. Compared with newly diagnosed patients, persistent Graves' disease patients had lower TCR Shannon entropy and fewer highly expanded clones, which suggests clonal expansion.

According to the study, the label for this sample's time point signals: newly diagnosed GD, antithyroid drugs for less than 3 months. For both TCR sequencing and RNA sequencing, RNA was extracted from PBMCs in TRIzol. The diagnosis of Graves' disease followed American Thyroid Association guidelines. The patients came from an endocrinology department in Xi'an, China. Each patient gave approximately 9 milliliters of peripheral blood, collected in an EDTA anticoagulant tube. PBMCs were isolated by Ficoll Paque Plus density gradient separation without further T cell sorting. An Agilent 2100 Bioanalyzer and agarose gel were used to check RNA quality, while a NanoDrop 2000 measured RNA concentration. The germline ends are 11 bases apart after V is trimmed by 5 bases and J by 9 bases. From its cysteine to its phenylalanine, the CDR3 spans 12 amino acids. Only the CDR3 region is kept as DNA, spanning 36 bases read in frame from base 1. CDR1 and CDR2, looked up from the germline V gene (reference sequence), are DFQATT and SNEGSKA.

This same sample was also part of a study on T cells in Graves' hyperthyroidism and ophthalmopathy. The second paper states: Stable Graves' hyperthyroidism was defined as the absence of progression to ophthalmopathy over 18 months of follow-up. Hyperthyroidism patients were newly diagnosed, had a disease duration of under 2 months, and were aged 18 to 65 years. Exclusion was applied to patients with uncontrolled infections, other autoimmune diseases, pregnancy or lactation. Diagnoses relied on clinical symptoms, serum thyroxine and TRAb, thyroid ultrasound and orbital computed tomography. For the first round of RT-PCR on the TCR CDR3, the HTBI primer set was used together with the Qiagen OneStep RT-PCR kit. Most expanded thyroid clonotypes (frequency above 0.001) were also detected in blood, suggesting blood repertoires may reflect thyroid immune responses. A 13 V-J signature model separated ophthalmopathy from stable hyperthyroidism, with around 91% sensitivity and 81.08% specificity in cross-validation and 80%/75% in testing. In validation, progression to ophthalmopathy was predicted by the model with roughly 71% sensitivity and 72.22% specificity, a median of about 6 months before onset. To identify TCR V-J signatures that set the groups apart, the researchers used a discovery cohort of more than 95 patients, made up of 40 to 45 with Graves' ophthalmopathy and about 59 with stable Graves' hyperthyroidism. Prospective prediction of ophthalmopathy was tested in an independent validation cohort of 18 to 20 hyperthyroidism patients and 17 patients who later progressed to ophthalmopathy. For training and testing, the roughly 93 patients in the discovery cohort were randomly divided in a 7:3 ratio. In addition, the study compared T-cell repertoires in thyroid tissue and in blood from six Graves' hyperthyroidism patients. Following sampling, methimazole starting at 30 mg daily was given to hyperthyroidism patients, and high-dose intravenous methylprednisolone was given to ophthalmopathy patients. Libraries were constructed in a second round of multiplex PCR, after which size selection and purification were carried out. Paired-end sequencing of the libraries was performed with 100 bp reads on an Illumina HiSeq2000. SOAPnuke was used to process the raw data, with reads discarded if the reads contained adapters or uncalled bases, had a mean Phred below 15, or lacked an exact constant-primer or identifier match. High-quality paired reads were merged with COPE v1.2.5, and unique nucleotide sequences were defined as clonotypes. MiTCR v1.1 was used to align the clonotypes against IMGT TRBV, TRBD and TRBJ reference segments. The analysis included only V-J combinations with a frequency above 0.0001, which together covered more than 98% of the repertoires. A TCS score was defined as the ratio of F50 (clonal expansion) to E x V (chaos), with BLOSUM62-based TCRdist applied between CDR3 peptides within each V-J. Welch's t-statistics and random forest reduced 514 V-J features to 13, which were used in a naive Bayes classifier (R e1071). Sample size was not statistically predetermined, and investigators were not blinded to group allocation. The paper reports TCR Vbeta CDR3 sequencing of over 120 peripheral blood samples: around 41 ophthalmopathy, about 75 hyperthyroidism and 17 progressor patients.

The sample consisted of peripheral blood mononuclear cells (PBMCs), taken at new diagnosis, from a patient treated with antithyroid drugs. This clonotype was obtained from a middle-aged man with Graves disease. Donor details come from another sample of the same person, matched by shared clones. This receptor chain uses TRBV20-1 and TRBJ1-6, with no reliable assignment of the D segment. The nucleotide sequence reads as follows: TGCAGTGCTCCTGGTCTTTCTTCACCCCTCCACTTT. Its translation is CSAPGLSSPLHF.